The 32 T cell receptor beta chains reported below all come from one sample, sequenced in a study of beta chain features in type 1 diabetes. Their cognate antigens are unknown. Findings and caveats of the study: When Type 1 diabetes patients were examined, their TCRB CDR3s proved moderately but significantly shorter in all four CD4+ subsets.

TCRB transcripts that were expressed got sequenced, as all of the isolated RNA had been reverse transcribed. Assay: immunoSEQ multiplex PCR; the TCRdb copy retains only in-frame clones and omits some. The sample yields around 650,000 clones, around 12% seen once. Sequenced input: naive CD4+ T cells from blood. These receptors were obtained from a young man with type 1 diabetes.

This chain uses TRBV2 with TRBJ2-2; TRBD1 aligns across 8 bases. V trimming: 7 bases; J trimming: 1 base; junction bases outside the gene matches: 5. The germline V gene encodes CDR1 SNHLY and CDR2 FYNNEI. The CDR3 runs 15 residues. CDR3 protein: CASTRTGRNTGELFF. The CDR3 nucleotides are TGTGCCAGCACTCGGACAGGGCGGAACACCGGGGAGCTGTTTTTT.

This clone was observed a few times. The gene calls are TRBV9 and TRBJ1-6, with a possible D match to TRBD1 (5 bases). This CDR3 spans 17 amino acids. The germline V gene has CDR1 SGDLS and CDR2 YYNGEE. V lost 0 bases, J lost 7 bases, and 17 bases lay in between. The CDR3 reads CASSVDGAGSRNSPLHF. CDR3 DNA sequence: TGTGCCAGCAGCGTAGATGGGGCGGGATCGAGGAATTCACCCCTCCACTTT.

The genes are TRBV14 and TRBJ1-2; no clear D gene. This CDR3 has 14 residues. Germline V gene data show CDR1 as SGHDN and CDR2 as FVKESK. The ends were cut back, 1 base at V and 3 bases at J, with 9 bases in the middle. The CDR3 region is CASSQVADYYGYTF. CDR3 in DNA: TGTGCCAGCAGCCAAGTGGCAGATTACTATGGCTACACCTTC. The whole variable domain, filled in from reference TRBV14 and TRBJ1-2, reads EAGVTQFPSHSVIEKGQTVTLRCDPISGHDNLYWYRRVMGKEIKFLLHFVKESKQDESGMPNNRFLAERTGGTYSTLKVQPAELEDSGVYFCASSQVADYYGYTFGSGTRLTVV.

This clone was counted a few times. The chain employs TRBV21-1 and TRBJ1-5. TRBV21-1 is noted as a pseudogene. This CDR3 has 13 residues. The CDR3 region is CASSKGSRKPQHF. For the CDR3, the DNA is TGTGCCAGCAGCAAAGGCAGTAGGAAGCCCCAGCATTTT.

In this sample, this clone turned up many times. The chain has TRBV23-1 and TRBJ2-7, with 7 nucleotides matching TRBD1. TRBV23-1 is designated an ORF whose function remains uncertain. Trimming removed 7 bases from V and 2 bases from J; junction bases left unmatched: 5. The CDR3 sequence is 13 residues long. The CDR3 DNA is TGCGCCAGCACCGGGGACAGAACCTACGAGCAGTACTTC. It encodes CASTGDRTYEQYF.

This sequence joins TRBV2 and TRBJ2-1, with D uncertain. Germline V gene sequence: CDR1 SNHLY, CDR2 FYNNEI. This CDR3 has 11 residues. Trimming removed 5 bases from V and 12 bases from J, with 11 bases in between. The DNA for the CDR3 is TGTGCCAGCAGTTACCCTTTGCGGCAGTTCTTC. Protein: CASSYPLRQFF.

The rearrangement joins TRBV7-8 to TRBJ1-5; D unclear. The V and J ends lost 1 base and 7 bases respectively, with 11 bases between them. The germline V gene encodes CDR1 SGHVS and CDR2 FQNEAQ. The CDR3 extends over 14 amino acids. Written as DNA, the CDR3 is TGTGCCAGCAGCTTAGGGGAGGGAAGCCAGCCCCAGCATTTT. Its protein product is CASSLGEGSQPQHF.

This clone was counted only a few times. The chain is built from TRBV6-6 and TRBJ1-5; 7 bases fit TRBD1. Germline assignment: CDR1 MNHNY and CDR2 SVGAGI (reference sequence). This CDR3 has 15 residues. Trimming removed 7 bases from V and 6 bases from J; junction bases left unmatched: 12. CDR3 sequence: CASTNGDRETQPQHF. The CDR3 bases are TGTGCCAGCACTAACGGAGACAGGGAGACTCAGCCCCAGCATTTT.

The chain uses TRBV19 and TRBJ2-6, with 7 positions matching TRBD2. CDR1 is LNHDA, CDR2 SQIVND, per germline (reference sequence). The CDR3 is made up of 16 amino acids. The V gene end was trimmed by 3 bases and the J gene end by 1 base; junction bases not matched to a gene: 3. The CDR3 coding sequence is TGTGCCAGTAGTATGGGGGGGACGTCTGGGGCCAACGTCCTGACTTTC. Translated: CASSMGGTSGANVLTF. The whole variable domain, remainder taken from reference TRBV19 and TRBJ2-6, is DGGITQSPKYLFRKEGQNVTLSCEQNLNHDAMYWYRQDPGQGLRLIYYSQIVNDFQKGDIAEGYSVSREKKESFPLTVTSAQKNPTAFYLCASSMGGTSGANVLTFGAGSRLTVL.

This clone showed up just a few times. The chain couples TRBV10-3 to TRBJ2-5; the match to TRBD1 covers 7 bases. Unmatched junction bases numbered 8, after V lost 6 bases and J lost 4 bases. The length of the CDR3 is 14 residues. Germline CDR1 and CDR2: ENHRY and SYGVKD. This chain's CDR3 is CAIRRTGEGETQYF. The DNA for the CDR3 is TGTGCCATCAGGAGGACAGGCGAGGGAGAGACCCAGTACTTC.

The CDR3 loop reads CASSYQSGTGDSPLHF. CDR3 nucleotides: TGTGCCAGCAGTTATCAGTCCGGGACAGGGGATTCACCCCTCCACTTT. This sequence joins TRBV6-5 and TRBJ1-6, with 10 bases identical to TRBD1. J was trimmed by 8 bases and V by 3 bases; bases with no gene match: 7. This CDR3 comprises 16 residues. CDR1 MNHEY and CDR2 SVGAGI come from the germline V gene.

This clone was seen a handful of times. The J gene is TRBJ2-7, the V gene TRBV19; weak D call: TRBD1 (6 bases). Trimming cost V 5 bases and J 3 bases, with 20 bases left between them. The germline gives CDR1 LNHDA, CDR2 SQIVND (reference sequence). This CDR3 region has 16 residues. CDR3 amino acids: CASSPPGSRGYYEQYF. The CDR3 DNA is TGTGCCAGTAGTCCCCCGGGGAGCAGGGGATACTACGAGCAGTACTTC. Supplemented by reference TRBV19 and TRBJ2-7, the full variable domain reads DGGITQSPKYLFRKEGQNVTLSCEQNLNHDAMYWYRQDPGQGLRLIYYSQIVNDFQKGDIAEGYSVSREKKESFPLTVTSAQKNPTAFYLCASSPPGSRGYYEQYFGPGTRLTVT.

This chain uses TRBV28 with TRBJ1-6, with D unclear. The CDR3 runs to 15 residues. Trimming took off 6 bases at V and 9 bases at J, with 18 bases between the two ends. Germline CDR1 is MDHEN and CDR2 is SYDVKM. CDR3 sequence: CASSPQGQDSSPLHF. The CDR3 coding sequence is TGTGCCAGCAGCCCACAAGGTCAGGATAGTTCACCCCTCCACTTT.

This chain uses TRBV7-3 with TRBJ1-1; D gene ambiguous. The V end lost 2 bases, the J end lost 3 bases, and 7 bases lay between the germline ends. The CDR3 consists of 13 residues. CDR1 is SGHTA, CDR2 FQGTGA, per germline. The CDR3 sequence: CASSLEIHTEAFF. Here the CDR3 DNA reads TGTGCCAGCAGCTTAGAGATACACACTGAAGCTTTCTTT.

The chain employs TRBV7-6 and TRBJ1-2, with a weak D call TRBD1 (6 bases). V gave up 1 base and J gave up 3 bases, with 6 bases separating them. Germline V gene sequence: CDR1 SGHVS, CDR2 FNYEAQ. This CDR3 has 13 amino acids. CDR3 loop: CASSLDRDYGYTF. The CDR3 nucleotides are TGTGCCAGCAGCTTAGACAGGGACTATGGCTACACCTTC.

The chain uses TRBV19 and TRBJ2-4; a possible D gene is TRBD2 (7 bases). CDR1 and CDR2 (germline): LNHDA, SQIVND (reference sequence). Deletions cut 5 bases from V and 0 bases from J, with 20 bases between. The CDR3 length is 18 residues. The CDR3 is CASSDYAGGLAAKNIQYF. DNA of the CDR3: TGTGCCAGTAGTGATTATGCCGGGGGGCTTGCAGCCAAAAACATTCAGTACTTC.

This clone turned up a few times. CDR3 residues: CASSQGGVNQPQHF. CDR3 nucleotide sequence: TGCGCCAGCAGCCAAGGAGGGGTCAATCAGCCCCAGCATTTT. The rearrangement joins TRBV4-1 to TRBJ1-5; D might be TRBD1 (5 bases). From germline, CDR1 is MGHRA and CDR2 YSYEKL. The CDR3 runs to 14 residues. The V end lost 1 base, the J end lost 3 bases, and 7 bases lay between the germline ends.

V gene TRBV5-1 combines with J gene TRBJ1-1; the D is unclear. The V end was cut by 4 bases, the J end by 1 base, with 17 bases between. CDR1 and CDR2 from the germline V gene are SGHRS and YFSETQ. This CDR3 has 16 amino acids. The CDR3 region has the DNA TGCGCCAGCAGCGATTACAGTCGAGCCGGGAACACTGAAGCTTTCTTT. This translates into CASSDYSRAGNTEAFF.

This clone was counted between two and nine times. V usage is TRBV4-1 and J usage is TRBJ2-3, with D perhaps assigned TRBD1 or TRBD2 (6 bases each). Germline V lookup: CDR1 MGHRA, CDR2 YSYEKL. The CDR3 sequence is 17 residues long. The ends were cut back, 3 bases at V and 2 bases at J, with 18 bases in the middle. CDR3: CASSHSSHGGPTDTQYF. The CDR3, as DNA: TGCGCCAGCAGCCATTCTTCTCATGGGGGGCCCACAGATACGCAGTATTTT.

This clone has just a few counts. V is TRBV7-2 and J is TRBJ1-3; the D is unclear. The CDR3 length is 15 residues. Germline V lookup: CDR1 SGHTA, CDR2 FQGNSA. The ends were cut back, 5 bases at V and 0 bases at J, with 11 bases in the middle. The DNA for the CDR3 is TGTGCCAGCAGCCAAGGACGGATCTCTGGAAACACCATATATTTT. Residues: CASSQGRISGNTIYF.

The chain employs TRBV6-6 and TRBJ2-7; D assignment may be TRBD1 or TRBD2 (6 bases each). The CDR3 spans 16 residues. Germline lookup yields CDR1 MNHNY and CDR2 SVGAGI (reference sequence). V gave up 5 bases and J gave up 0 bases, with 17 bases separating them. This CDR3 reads CASSTATGRSSYEQYF. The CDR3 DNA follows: TGTGCCAGCAGTACCGCAACAGGGAGGAGCTCCTACGAGCAGTACTTC.

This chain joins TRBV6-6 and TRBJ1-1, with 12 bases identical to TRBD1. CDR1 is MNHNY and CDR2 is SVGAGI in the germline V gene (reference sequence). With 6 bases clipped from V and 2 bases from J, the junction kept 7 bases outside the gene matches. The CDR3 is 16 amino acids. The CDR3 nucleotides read TGTGCCAGCAGCTACGGGACAGGGGGCCCAAACACTGAAGCTTTCTTT. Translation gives CASSYGTGGPNTEAFF.

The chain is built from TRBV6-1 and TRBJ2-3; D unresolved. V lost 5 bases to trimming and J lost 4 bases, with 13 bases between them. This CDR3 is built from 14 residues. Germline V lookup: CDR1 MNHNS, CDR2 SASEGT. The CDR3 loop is CASSWSQVADTQYF. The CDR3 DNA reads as TGTGCCAGCAGTTGGAGTCAGGTCGCAGATACGCAGTATTTT.

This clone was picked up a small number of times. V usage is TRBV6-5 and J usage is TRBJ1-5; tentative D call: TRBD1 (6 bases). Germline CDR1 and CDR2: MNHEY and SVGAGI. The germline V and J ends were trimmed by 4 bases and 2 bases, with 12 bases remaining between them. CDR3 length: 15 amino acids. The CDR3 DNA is TGTGCCAGCAGTTCCGGGGGCGCCGGCAATCAGCCCCAGCATTTT. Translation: CASSSGGAGNQPQHF.

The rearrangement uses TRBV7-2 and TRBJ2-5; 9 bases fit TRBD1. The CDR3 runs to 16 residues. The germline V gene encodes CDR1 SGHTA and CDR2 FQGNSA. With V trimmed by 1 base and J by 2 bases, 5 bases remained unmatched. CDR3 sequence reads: CASSLVGQGSQETQYF. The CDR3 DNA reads TGTGCCAGCAGCTTAGTAGGACAGGGGTCGCAAGAGACCCAGTACTTC.

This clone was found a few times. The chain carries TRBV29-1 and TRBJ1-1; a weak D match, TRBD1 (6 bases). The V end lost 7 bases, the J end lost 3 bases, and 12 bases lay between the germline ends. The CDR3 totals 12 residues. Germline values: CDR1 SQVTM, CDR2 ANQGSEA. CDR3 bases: TGCAGCGCCAGGGGCGGGGACACTGAAGCTTTCTTT. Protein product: CSARGGDTEAFF.

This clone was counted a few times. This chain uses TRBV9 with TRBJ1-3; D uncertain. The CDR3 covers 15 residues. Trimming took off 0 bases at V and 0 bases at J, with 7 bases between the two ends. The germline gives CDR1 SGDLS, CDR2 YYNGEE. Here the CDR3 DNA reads TGTGCCAGCAGCGTAGAGACGGGCTCTGGAAACACCATATATTTT. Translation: CASSVETGSGNTIYF.

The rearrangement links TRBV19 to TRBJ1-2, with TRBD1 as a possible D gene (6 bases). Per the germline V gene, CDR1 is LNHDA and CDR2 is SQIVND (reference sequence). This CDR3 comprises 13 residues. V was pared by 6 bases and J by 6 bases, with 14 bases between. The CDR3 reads CASSPGQTHGYTF. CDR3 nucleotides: TGTGCCAGTAGCCCTGGACAGACGCATGGCTACACCTTC.

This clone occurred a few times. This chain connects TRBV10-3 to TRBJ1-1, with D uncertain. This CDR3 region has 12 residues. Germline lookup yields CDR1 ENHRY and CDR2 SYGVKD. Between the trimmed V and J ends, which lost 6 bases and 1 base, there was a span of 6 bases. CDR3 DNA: TGTGCCATCAGAACAGCGAACACTGAAGCTTTCTTT. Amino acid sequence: CAIRTANTEAFF.

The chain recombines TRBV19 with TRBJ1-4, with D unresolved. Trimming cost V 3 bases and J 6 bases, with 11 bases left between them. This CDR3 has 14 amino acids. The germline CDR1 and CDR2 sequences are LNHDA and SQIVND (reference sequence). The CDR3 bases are TGTGCCAGTAGTATCACGACCGTGGATGAAAAACTGTTTTTT. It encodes CASSITTVDEKLFF.

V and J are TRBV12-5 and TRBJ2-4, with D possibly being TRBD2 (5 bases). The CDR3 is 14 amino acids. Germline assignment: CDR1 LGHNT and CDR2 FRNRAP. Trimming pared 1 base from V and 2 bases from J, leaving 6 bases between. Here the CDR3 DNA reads TGTGCTAGTGGTTTGGCGGGGACCAAAAACATTCAGTACTTC. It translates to CASGLAGTKNIQYF.

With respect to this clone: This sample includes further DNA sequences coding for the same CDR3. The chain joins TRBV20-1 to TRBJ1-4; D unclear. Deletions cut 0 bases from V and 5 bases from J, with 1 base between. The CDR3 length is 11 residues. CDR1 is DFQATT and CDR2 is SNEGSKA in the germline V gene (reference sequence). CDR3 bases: TGCAGTGCTAGAGACAATGAAAAACTGTTTTTT. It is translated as CSARDNEKLFF.